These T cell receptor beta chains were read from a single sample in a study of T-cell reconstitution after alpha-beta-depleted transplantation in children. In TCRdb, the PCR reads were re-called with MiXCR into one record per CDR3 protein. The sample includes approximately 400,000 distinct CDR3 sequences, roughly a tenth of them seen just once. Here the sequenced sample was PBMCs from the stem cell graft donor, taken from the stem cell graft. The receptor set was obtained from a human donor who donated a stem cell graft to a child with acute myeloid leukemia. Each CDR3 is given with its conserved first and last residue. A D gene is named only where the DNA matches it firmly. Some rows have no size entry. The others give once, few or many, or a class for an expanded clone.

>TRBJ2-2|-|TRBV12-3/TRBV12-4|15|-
TGTGCCAGCAGTCGCCGGGACCAGAACACCGGGGAGCTGTTTTTT
CASSRRDQNTGELFF
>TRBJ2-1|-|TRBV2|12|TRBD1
TGTGCCAGCAATCGGGACAGGAATGAGCAGTTCTTC
CASNRDRNEQFF
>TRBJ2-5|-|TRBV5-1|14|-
TGCGCCAGCAGCCCCACAGGCCCCGGAGAGACCCAGTACTTC
CASSPTGPGETQYF
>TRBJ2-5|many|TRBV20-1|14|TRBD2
TGCAGTGCAACGGGACTAGCGGGGGAAGAGACCCAGTACTTC
CSATGLAGEETQYF
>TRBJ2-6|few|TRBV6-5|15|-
TGTGCCAGCAGTTCAGGGACTCTGGGGGCCAACGTCCTGACTTTC
CASSSGTLGANVLTF
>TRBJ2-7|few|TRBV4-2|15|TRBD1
TGTGCCAGCAGCTTGGATCGGGACAGCCTCTACGAGCAGTACTTC
CASSLDRDSLYEQYF
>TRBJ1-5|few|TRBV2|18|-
TGTGCCATCAGTCCGAGCCCCTTCACCCAGGAAAGCAATCAGCCCCAGCATTTT
CAISPSPFTQESNQPQHF
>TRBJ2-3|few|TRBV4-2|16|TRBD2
TGTGCCAGCAGCCAGCCGACTAGCGGAGTCACAGATACGCAGTATTTT
CASSQPTSGVTDTQYF
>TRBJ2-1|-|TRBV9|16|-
TGTGCCAGCAGCGGGGTCCACCGAACTAATGACAATGAGCAGTTCTTC
CASSGVHRTNDNEQFF
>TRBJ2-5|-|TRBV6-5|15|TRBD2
TGTGCCAGCAGTTACAAGGTAGCGGGGGTGCTGTCCCAGTACTTC
CASSYKVAGVLSQYF
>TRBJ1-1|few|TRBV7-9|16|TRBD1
TGTGCCAGCAGCTTGGGCAAGACGGGACAGGGAACTGAAGCTTTCTTT
CASSLGKTGQGTEAFF
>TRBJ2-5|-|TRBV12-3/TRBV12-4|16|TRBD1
TGTGCCAGCAGTTTAGTATACAGGGGCCCGCGGGAGACCCAGTACTTC
CASSLVYRGPRETQYF
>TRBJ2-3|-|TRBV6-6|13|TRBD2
TGTGCCACCCTTAGCGGGATTACAGATACGCAGTATTTT
CATLSGITDTQYF
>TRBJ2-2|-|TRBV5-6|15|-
TGTGCCAGCAGCAGAGTGGGGCCGAACACCGGGGAGCTGTTTTTT
CASSRVGPNTGELFF
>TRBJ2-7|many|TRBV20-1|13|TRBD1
TGCAGTGCTAGCGGGGACAGCTCCTACGAGCAGTACTTC
CSASGDSSYEQYF
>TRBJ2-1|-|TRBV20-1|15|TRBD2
TGCAGTGCTAGTTCAGCGGGAGGGAACTACAATGAGCAGTTCTTC
CSASSAGGNYNEQFF
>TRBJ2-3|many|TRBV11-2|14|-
TGTGCCAGCAGCCAAGACTCGGGGGCAGATACGCAGTATTTT
CASSQDSGADTQYF
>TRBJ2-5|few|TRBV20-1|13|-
TGCAGTGCCCGACCCCAGGGCCAAGAGACCCAGTACTTC
CSARPQGQETQYF